At least ten counts were recorded for the clone carrying this TCR beta chain. This record belongs to a study of human T cells and chemical hapten exposure. Study-wide background: The study enrolled mostly female patients with alopecia areata, totalis or universalis. Per-sample TCR yields varied mainly from small pooled library volume differences.

Regarding time point: patch test 3, about 24 weeks after DPC sensitization. The treatment denotes: therapeutic diphenylcyclopropenone sensitization with weekly scalp DPC. Sequencing started from total RNA isolated from unfractionated whole blood. TCRdb reprocessed the RACE reads via MiXCR and lists one record per CDR3 protein. The sample includes 55,000 to 75,000 distinct CDR3 sequences, over 10% seen only once; the top ten take 2.4%. The germline V gene has CDR1 ENHRY and CDR2 SYGVKD. V dropped 10 bases and J dropped 4; count of bases not matched to a gene: 4. This CDR3 spans 13 amino acids. The chain recombines TRBV10-3 with TRBJ1-1; TRBD1 agrees at 12 bases. The receptor's source is a man aged 25 to 40 with alopecia areata. Some clones in this sample may be carry-over from other donors' samples. Sample: whole blood, taken in connection with sensitization to the hapten diphenylcyclopropenone (DPC). CDR3 residues: CATGGQGATEAFF. DNA of the CDR3: TGTGCCACGGGGGGACAGGGGGCCACTGAAGCTTTCTTT.